The entry that follows covers one TCR beta chain sequence. The sample is drawn from a study of blood T cell repertoires in COVID-19. The overall study: Acute and convalescent COVID-19 samples came from the United States, Italy and Spain. Nucleic acid was either cDNA or gDNA, and it came from T cells, B-cell-depleted T cells, or PBMCs.

This CDR3 region has 15 residues. V shed 9 bases and J 3 bases; nucleotides not matched to a gene: 10. Per germline, CDR1 LGHDT and CDR2 YNNKEL (reference sequence). In the original analysis: From reference gene primer amplification, estimates of nucleated cell counts were derived. Profiling relied on immunoSEQ multiplex PCR, and the TCRdb table lists in-frame clones only, not all of them. Clone size and the V and J calls come from that table; the DNA yielded D and trimming. Found here are 99,000 or so clones, approximately 85% of them singletons; the top ten hold about 4.8%. The genes are TRBV3-1 (or the pseudogene TRBV3-2) and TRBJ2-2; 7 bases fit TRBD2. This TCR was recovered from a man aged 55-75 years with acute or convalescent COVID-19. Sequencing was performed on peripheral blood. DNA for the CDR3: TGTGCCAGTCTTGCGGGGGTCCCAGACACCGGGGAGCTGTTTTTT. It yields the protein CASLAGVPDTGELFF.